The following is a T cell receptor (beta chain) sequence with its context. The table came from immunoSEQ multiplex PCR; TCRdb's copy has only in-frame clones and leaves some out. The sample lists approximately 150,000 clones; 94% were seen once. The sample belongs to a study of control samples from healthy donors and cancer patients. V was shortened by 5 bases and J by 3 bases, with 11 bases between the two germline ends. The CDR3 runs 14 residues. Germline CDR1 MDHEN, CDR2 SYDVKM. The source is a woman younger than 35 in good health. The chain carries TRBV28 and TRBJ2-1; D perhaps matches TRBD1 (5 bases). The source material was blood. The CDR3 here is CASSGRGFYNEQFF. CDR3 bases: TGTGCCAGCAGTGGAAGGGGCTTCTACAATGAGCAGTTCTTC.